Sequencing of this T cell receptor (beta chain) was carried out in a study of human T cells and chemical hapten exposure. TCRdb re-analysed the RACE reads in MiXCR, keeping a single row per CDR3 protein. Altogether 240,000 or so distinct CDR3 sequences are present, about 8.6% being singletons, with the ten largest covering about 2.1%. This clonotype was recorded at least ten times. Sample time point: pre-sensitization, week 0. Treatment given: therapeutic diphenylcyclopropenone sensitization with weekly scalp DPC. Trimming removed 1 base from V and 4 bases from J, with 11 bases in between. This CDR3 region has 14 residues. Germline V lookup: CDR1 DFQATT, CDR2 SNEGSKA (reference sequence).

The starting material was whole blood, obtained in connection with sensitization to the hapten diphenylcyclopropenone (DPC). This receptor was identified in a woman aged 35 to 49 with alopecia areata. Some clones in this sample may be carry-over from other donors' samples. The chain is built from TRBV20-1 and TRBJ2-1; no clear D gene. The CDR3 bases are TGCAGTGCTAGAGTGGGAAAGGGTTACAATGAGCAGTTCTTC. Translated, it gives CSARVGKGYNEQFF.